This TCR beta chain was documented in a study of shared clonotypes between healthy human individuals. Measured with immunoSEQ multiplex PCR; TCRdb has only the in-frame clones, and not every one. The table has about 2.1 million clones, approximately 94% seen once. Naive CD8 cells comprised CD45RO-negative, CCR7-positively selected cells, excluding terminally differentiated effector memory CD45RA+ cells. Germline V CDR1 and CDR2: SEHNR, FQNEAQ (reference sequence). V was trimmed by 8 bases and J by 1 base, leaving 11 bases between them. The CDR3 spans 14 residues. The specimen sequenced was naive CD8+ T cells from PBMCs. V usage is TRBV7-9 and J usage is TRBJ2-2; D unclear. The origin of this receptor is a man in his late teens or twenties in good health. Some clones in this sample may be carry-over from other donors' samples. In DNA form, the CDR3 reads TGTGCCAGCGAAACGGAACTGAACACCGGGGAGCTGTTTTTT. It is translated as CASETELNTGELFF.